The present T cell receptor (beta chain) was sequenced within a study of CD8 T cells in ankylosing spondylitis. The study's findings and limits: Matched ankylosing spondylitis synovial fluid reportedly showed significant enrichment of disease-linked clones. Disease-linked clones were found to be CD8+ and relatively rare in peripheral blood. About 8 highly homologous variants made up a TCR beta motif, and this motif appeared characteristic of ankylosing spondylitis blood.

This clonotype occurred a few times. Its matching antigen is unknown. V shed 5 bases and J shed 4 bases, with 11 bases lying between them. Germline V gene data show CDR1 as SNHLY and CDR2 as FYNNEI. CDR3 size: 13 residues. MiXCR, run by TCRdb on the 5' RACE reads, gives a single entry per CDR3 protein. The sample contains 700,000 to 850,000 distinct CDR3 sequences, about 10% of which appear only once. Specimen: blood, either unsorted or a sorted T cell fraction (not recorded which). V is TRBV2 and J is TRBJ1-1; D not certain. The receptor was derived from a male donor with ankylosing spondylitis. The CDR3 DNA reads TGTGCCAGCAGTCGGGAGGAATCCACTGAAGCTTTCTTT. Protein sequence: CASSREESTEAFF. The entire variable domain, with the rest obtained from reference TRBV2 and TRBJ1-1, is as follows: EPEVTQTPSHQVTQMGQEVILRCVPISNHLYFYWYRQILGQKVEFLVSFYNNEISEKSEIFDDQFSVERPDGSNFTLKIRSTKLEDSAMYFCASSREESTEAFFGQGTRLTVV.